These 17 T cell receptor beta chains were all obtained from the same sample, sequenced in a study of OX40 agonist ivuxolimab in advanced cancers. Only in-frame clones appear in the TCRdb table, and some are missing; sequencing was by immunoSEQ multiplex PCR. The sample has about 80,000 clones, 70% to 90% seen once. Sequenced material: CD4+ or CD8+ T cells sorted from blood, taken in a trial of the OX40 agonist ivuxolimab. The origin of the receptors is an adult with an advanced solid tumor such as melanoma, head and neck, liver or kidney cancer.

The chain employs TRBV9 and TRBJ2-5; no clear D gene. The V gene's germline CDR1 is SGDLS and CDR2 YYNGEE. The CDR3 contains 15 residues. Trimming left V 4 bases short and J 1 base short, with 14 bases between. The CDR3: CASSRLVGSQETQYF. CDR3 bases: TGTGCCAGCAGCCGCCTGGTGGGGTCCCAAGAGACCCAGTACTTC. Combining the CDR3 with reference TRBV9 and TRBJ2-5 gives the whole variable domain DSGVTQTPKHLITATGQRVTLRCSPRSGDLSVYWYQQSLDQGLQFLIQYYNGEERAKGNILERFSAQQFPDLHSELNLSSLELGDSALYFCASSRLVGSQETQYFGPGTRLLVL.

V gene TRBV5-6 combines with J gene TRBJ2-7; no clear D gene. Trimming stripped 1 base from V and 4 bases from J, with 15 bases between. Germline V lookup: CDR1 SGHDT, CDR2 YYEEEE. This CDR3 is 15 amino acids long. The DNA for the CDR3 is TGTGCCAGCAGCTTGTATTTTGTAGGGCATTACGAGCAGTACTTC. Its translation: CASSLYFVGHYEQYF.

V gene TRBV7-9 combines with J gene TRBJ2-2, with 8 bases matching TRBD2. CDR1 is SEHNR and CDR2 is FQNEAQ in the germline V gene (reference sequence). V was pared by 7 bases and J by 0 bases, with 1 base of the junction left unmatched. This CDR3 comprises 14 residues. The CDR3 nucleotides are TGTGCCAGCACGGGGGGGACGAACACCGGGGAGCTGTTTTTT. It encodes CASTGGTNTGELFF.

This rearrangement joins TRBV7-8 to TRBJ2-7; no firm D call. V lost 1 base, J lost 1 base, and 8 bases lay in between. This CDR3 has 14 residues. Germline V CDR1 and CDR2: SGHVS, FQNEAQ. The CDR3 region is CASSLGGRSYEQYF. Written as DNA, the CDR3 is TGTGCCAGCAGCTTAGGCGGCAGGTCCTACGAGCAGTACTTC.

The genes are TRBV21-1 and TRBJ2-5; the listed D gene, TRBD1, was not tested against the DNA. The end of the DNA is better explained by TRBJ2-7, so the J call may be wrong. TRBV21-1 has pseudogene status. The CDR3 runs 14 residues. Here the CDR3 DNA reads TGTGCCAGCAAGCAGGTACATCCCACCTACGAGCAGTACTTC. This translates into CASKQVHPTYEQYF.

This clone was seen once. The J gene is TRBJ2-2, the V gene TRBV5-6; 12 bases line up with TRBD1. The CDR3 is made up of 15 amino acids. V lost 4 bases to trimming and J lost 5 bases; unmatched junction nucleotides: 3. Germline values: CDR1 SGHDT, CDR2 YYEEEE. This CDR3 reads CASSLGQGATGELFF. The DNA for the CDR3 is TGTGCCAGCAGCCTGGGACAGGGGGCGACCGGGGAGCTGTTTTTT.

This chain uses TRBV5-4 with TRBJ2-1; 7 bases are a match to TRBD1. CDR3 size: 15 residues. Germline V gene data show CDR1 as SGHNT and CDR2 as YYREEE (reference sequence). After removal of 0 bases from V and 7 bases from J, the junction contained 7 bases not matched to a gene. CDR3 protein: CASSLEGARRNEQFF. The CDR3 DNA is TGTGCCAGCAGCTTGGAGGGGGCGCGTAGGAATGAGCAGTTCTTC.

The chain joins TRBV27 to TRBJ1-1; D ambiguous. Per the germline V gene, CDR1 is MNHEY and CDR2 is SMNVEV (reference sequence). This CDR3 region has 13 residues. Deletions cut 3 bases from V and 2 bases from J, with 7 bases between. The CDR3 spells CASSLGFNTEAFF. As DNA, the CDR3 is TGTGCCAGCAGTTTGGGGTTCAACACTGAAGCTTTCTTT.

The V call is TRBV15, the J call TRBJ1-2; D is perhaps TRBD1 (5 bases). Germline V lookup: CDR1 LNHNV, CDR2 YYDKDF (reference sequence). The V end lost 3 bases, the J end lost 2 bases, and 10 bases lay between the germline ends. This CDR3 is 14 amino acids long. CDR3 sequence reads: CATSRRGANYGYTF. DNA of the CDR3: TGTGCCACCAGCAGGCGGGGCGCCAACTATGGCTACACCTTC. The entire variable domain, with the rest obtained from reference TRBV15 and TRBJ1-2, is as follows: DAMVIQNPRYQVTQFGKPVTLSCSQTLNHNVMYWYQQKSSQAPKLLFHYYDKDFNNEADTPDNFQSRRPNTSFCFLDIRSPGLGDTAMYLCATSRRGANYGYTFGSGTRLTVV.

The chain recombines TRBV11-1 with TRBJ2-7; no firm D call. The CDR3 loop spans 13 amino acids. CDR1 SGHAT and CDR2 FQDESV come from the germline V gene (reference sequence). V was pared by 1 base and J by 3 bases, with 7 bases between. The CDR3 bases are TGTGCCAGCAGCTTAGGCAGAGACTACGAGCAGTACTTC. Amino acids: CASSLGRDYEQYF.

This clone was seen more than once but under ten times. The CDR3 spells CASSYMTSGKSDEQFF. The CDR3 bases are TGTGCCAGCAGTTATATGACTAGCGGCAAGAGCGATGAGCAGTTCTTC. The rearrangement links TRBV28 to TRBJ2-1; 9 bases agree with TRBD2. V lost 4 bases to trimming and J lost 8 bases; unmatched junction nucleotides: 12. This CDR3 spans 16 amino acids. Per germline, CDR1 MDHEN and CDR2 SYDVKM.

The chain recombines TRBV4-1 with TRBJ2-5, with TRBD1 identical over 8 bases. The tail of the sequence fits TRBJ2-7 better, so the J call may be wrong. Germline CDR1 is MGHRA and CDR2 is YSYEKL. The length of the CDR3 is 15 residues. The CDR3 is CASSPRTGFNYEQYF. As DNA, the CDR3 is TGCGCCAGCAGCCCTCGGACAGGGTTTAACTACGAGCAGTACTTC.

The chain carries TRBV19 and TRBJ1-6; D gene uncertain. There are 15 residues in the CDR3. CDR1 LNHDA and CDR2 SQIVND come from the germline V gene (reference sequence). V was clipped by 3 bases and J by 6 bases, with 12 bases between them. The CDR3 loop is CASSIFDKVNSPLHF. The CDR3 DNA sequence: TGTGCCAGTAGTATTTTTGACAAGGTTAATTCACCCCTCCACTTT. The variable domain in full, completed from reference TRBV19 and TRBJ1-6, reads DGGITQSPKYLFRKEGQNVTLSCEQNLNHDAMYWYRQDPGQGLRLIYYSQIVNDFQKGDIAEGYSVSREKKESFPLTVTSAQKNPTAFYLCASSIFDKVNSPLHFGNGTRLTVT.

A few counts support this clone. J is TRBJ1-5 and V is TRBV6-6, with D unresolved. This CDR3 spans 14 amino acids. V lost 6 bases and J 3 bases, leaving 12 bases between the germline ends. CDR1 and CDR2 from the germline V gene are MNHNY and SVGAGI (reference sequence). The CDR3 nucleotides are TGTGCCAGCAGCCTCGACACTGCCAATCAGCCCCAGCATTTT. Translated, it gives CASSLDTANQPQHF.

This chain uses TRBV5-1 with TRBJ1-4; D possibly corresponds to TRBD1 (6 bases). This CDR3 region has 16 residues. Germline V gene sequence: CDR1 SGHRS, CDR2 YFSETQ. The V and J ends lost 4 bases and 8 bases respectively, with 21 bases between them. The CDR3 region is CASSLSSVIGGEKLFF. CDR3 DNA: TGCGCCAGCAGCCTCTCTTCAGTTATAGGGGGAGAAAAACTGTTTTTT.

The chain carries TRBV7-9 and TRBJ1-4, with D uncertain. Germline lookup yields CDR1 SEHNR and CDR2 FQNEAQ (reference sequence). The V gene lost 3 bases and the J gene lost 4 bases, with 6 bases spanning the gap. The CDR3 sequence is 13 residues long. CDR3 region: CASSFSNNEKLFF. CDR3 DNA: TGTGCCAGCAGCTTTTCTAATAATGAAAAACTGTTTTTT.

V gene TRBV4-1 combines with J gene TRBJ1-2; 10 bases align to TRBD1. The V gene's germline CDR1 is MGHRA and CDR2 YSYEKL. The CDR3 covers 15 residues. V shed 2 bases and J 3 bases; nucleotides not matched to a gene: 3. The CDR3 reads CASSQSGTGDYGYTF. In DNA form, the CDR3 reads TGCGCCAGCAGCCAATCCGGGACAGGGGACTATGGCTACACCTTC.